A few counts support the clone carrying this T cell receptor (beta chain). Its antigen is unidentified. The data were obtained in a study of glioma-infiltrating T cells. V trimming: 0 bases; J trimming: 2 bases; junction bases outside the gene matches: 3. There are 15 residues in the CDR3. Germline V CDR1 and CDR2: GTSNPN, SVGIG (reference sequence). Regarding the study as a whole: Tissue-blood divergence was below expectation in non-neoplastic patients, above in gliomas. Only very few CDR3 sequences appeared in both tissue and blood.

Amplification of TCR alpha and beta CDR3 regions from RNA used iRepertoire nested multiplex PCR. For one-step reverse transcription and amplification, 100-400 ng of tissue mRNA or PBMC total RNA was used. Via MiXCR, TCRdb re-called the multiplex PCR reads, giving one row per CDR3 protein. Among some 190,000 distinct CDR3 sequences listed, over 25% were seen once. This rearrangement joins TRBV30 to TRBJ2-3; 9 bases fit TRBD2. Sequencing was done on a sample of glioma tissue, nonneoplastic brain tissue, or PBMCs (not recorded which). The receptor was isolated from a human donor with low-grade glioma or glioblastoma, undergoing nonglioma brain surgery, or in good health (not recorded which). CDR3 loop: CAWSVSGRNTDTQYF. The CDR3 DNA follows: TGTGCCTGGAGTGTAAGCGGGAGGAACACAGATACGCAGTATTTT.